These T cell receptor beta chains were read from a single sample in a study of technical replicates of blood from several donors. Produced via immunoSEQ multiplex PCR; TCRdb's table is partial and in-frame only. The sample consists of about 82,000 clones, around 94% of them appearing once. Sample: T cells isolated from PBMCs. The receptor set was obtained from a human donor in good health. Both conserved end residues are part of each CDR3. D genes are given only for firm matches. Not all rows give a size; the values are once, few, many and, for expanded clones, a class.

CASSEEGQGLLETQYF TRBV2 NA NA TRBJ2-5
CSVGPSGGYEQYF TRBV29-1 once TRBD2 TRBJ2-7
CAISSGETEAFF TRBV10-3 NA NA TRBJ1-1
CASSSPSTDTQYF TRBV19 NA NA TRBJ2-3
CASSAYVVRETQYF TRBV6-1 NA NA TRBJ2-5
CASSQVGTGGNEKLFF TRBV4-2 NA TRBD1 TRBJ1-4
CASSTRPFTGVIGYTF TRBV11-2 NA TRBD1 TRBJ1-2
CSVGGLAGGASYNEQFF TRBV29-1 once TRBD2 TRBJ2-1
CAWSQDRSRNEQFF TRBV30 NA NA TRBJ2-1
CASSSGYEQYF TRBV5-1 NA NA TRBJ2-7
CASTSTVQETQYF TRBV28 NA NA TRBJ2-5
CASSSITWNTEAFF TRBV5-4 NA NA TRBJ1-1
CASRKKGGSSEAFF TRBV6-1 once NA TRBJ1-1
CASKLDRGLGGYTF TRBV28 once TRBD1 TRBJ1-2
CASSLDSIYGYTF TRBV2 NA NA TRBJ1-2
CASSEQDRIRYEQYF TRBV2 NA NA TRBJ2-7
CSVGQTTYNEQFF TRBV29-1 NA NA TRBJ2-1
CSAGSGAYNEQFF TRBV29-1 NA TRBD2 TRBJ2-1
CASSYELSGANVLTF TRBV6-5 NA NA TRBJ2-6
CASSLSRGNQPQHF TRBV5-5 once NA TRBJ1-5
CASSGEGYNEQFF TRBV9 NA TRBD2 TRBJ2-1
CSVRVEGAQSNYGYTF TRBV29-1 once TRBD1 TRBJ1-2
CASSPRDNTEAFF TRBV7-3 NA NA TRBJ1-1
CASSQGLATNEQFF TRBV19 NA TRBD2 TRBJ2-1
CASSPPGGNADYNEQFF TRBV5-1 NA TRBD2 TRBJ2-1
CASSQAPTGTNEKLFF TRBV4-2 once TRBD1 TRBJ1-4